The 25 T cell receptor beta chains given below trace back to one sample, sequenced in a study of monozygotic twins with inflammatory bowel disease. For each CDR3 protein, TCRdb gives one entry from its re-call of the 5' RACE reads, without DNA. The sample is made up of about 160,000 distinct CDR3 sequences, and the top ten hold under 3.5% of it. The specimen sequenced was blood. These TCRs come from a human donor with ulcerative colitis or Crohn's disease, or a healthy co-twin of an affected twin (not recorded which).

The chain couples TRBV7-2 to TRBJ1-2. This CDR3 has 13 amino acids. Looked up from germline, CDR1 is SGHTA and CDR2 is FQGNSA. CDR3 sequence: CASSPNPNYGYTF.

This chain connects TRBV28 to TRBJ2-2; TCRdb calls TRBD2, which cannot be checked without DNA. This CDR3 spans 15 amino acids. CDR1 MDHEN and CDR2 SYDVKM come from the germline V gene. The CDR3 loop is CASSSSGTGTRELFF.

This rearrangement joins TRBV20-1 to TRBJ1-3. CDR3 length: 13 residues. Germline values: CDR1 DFQATT, CDR2 SNEGSKA (reference sequence). CDR3 sequence reads: CSARESAEDTIYF.

V and J are TRBV5-5 and TRBJ2-2; TCRdb's D gene call, TRBD1, goes unchecked for lack of DNA. The CDR3 totals 16 residues. The germline V gene has CDR1 SGHKS and CDR2 YYEKEE (reference sequence). CDR3 residues: CASSLAGGKNTGELFF.

The chain is built from TRBV9 and TRBJ2-7. CDR1 SGDLS and CDR2 YYNGEE come from the germline V gene. There are 15 residues in the CDR3. CDR3 region: CASSVESGRAYEQYF.

V and J are TRBV6-1 and TRBJ1-4; the D call of TRBD1 rests on TCRdb alone, since no DNA is present to check it. This CDR3 has 17 residues. Germline assignment: CDR1 MNHNS and CDR2 SASEGT. The CDR3 spells CASSPFDRLRGSEKLFF.

V gene TRBV7-3 combines with J gene TRBJ1-1; TCRdb names TRBD1, which stays unverified in the absence of DNA. The CDR3 sequence is 16 residues long. CDR1 is SGHTA and CDR2 is FQGTGA in the germline V gene. CDR3 loop: CASSLRATGSRAEAFF.

The chain links TRBV5-6 to TRBJ2-3; TCRdb selects TRBD2, and the lack of DNA leaves this call unchecked. The germline CDR1 and CDR2 sequences are SGHDT and YYEEEE. The CDR3 has 16 residues. This CDR3 is CASSLEVTGWTDTQYF.

The chain has TRBV20-1 and TRBJ2-1; TCRdb lists TRBD2, though no DNA is available to test this call. Germline CDR1 DFQATT, CDR2 SNEGSKA (reference sequence). The CDR3 consists of 13 residues. The CDR3 region is CSASGTLYNEQFF.

The chain is built from TRBV6-2 or TRBV6-3 and TRBJ2-3; with no DNA, the TCRdb D assignment of TRBD1 cannot be verified. Germline V gives CDR1 MNHEY, CDR2 SVGEGT. This CDR3 contains 12 residues. This chain's CDR3 is CASSDGQATQYF.

The genes are TRBV6-5 and TRBJ2-2; the TCRdb call, TRBD1, lacks DNA for checking. Per germline, CDR1 MNHEY and CDR2 SVGAGI. This CDR3 region has 14 residues. The CDR3 protein is CASSYSAGTGELFF.

The chain joins TRBV6-1 to TRBJ1-1. The germline V gene has CDR1 MNHNS and CDR2 SASEGT. The CDR3 is 13 amino acids. This CDR3 reads CASSEVKNTEAFF.

This chain uses TRBV4-3 with TRBJ2-7; TCRdb indicates TRBD2, and absent DNA this call remains unverified. This CDR3 contains 18 residues. The germline CDR1 and CDR2 sequences are LGHNA and YSLEER. The CDR3 here is CASSQTPVGLAGVPDLYF.

The CDR3 is CANKFPYGYTF. The chain links TRBV30 to TRBJ1-2. Germline CDR1 is GTSNPN and CDR2 is SVGIG (reference sequence). The CDR3 runs 11 residues.

V gene TRBV7-3 combines with J gene TRBJ2-1; the TCRdb call, TRBD2, lacks DNA for checking. The CDR3 runs to 16 residues. The germline CDR1 and CDR2 sequences are SGHTA and FQGTGA. The CDR3 loop is CASSDRLAGAYNEQFF.

The chain carries TRBV28 and TRBJ2-2; TCRdb proposes TRBD2, but this gene call is untestable without DNA. The CDR3 runs to 16 residues. Germline lookup yields CDR1 MDHEN and CDR2 SYDVKM. The CDR3 loop is CASSLAQGLDTGELFF.

This sequence joins TRBV21-1 and TRBJ1-2; no DNA is available, so the TRBD1 call from TCRdb remains unchecked. TRBV21-1 is a pseudogene. CDR3 size: 13 residues. CDR3 protein: CASSKTGKGGYTF.

This chain links TRBV20-1 with TRBJ2-7; TCRdb calls TRBD2, which cannot be checked without DNA. Germline values: CDR1 DFQATT, CDR2 SNEGSKA (reference sequence). CDR3 length: 15 amino acids. The CDR3 loop is CSARPGTSGRGEQYF.

V is TRBV7-3 and J is TRBJ2-3; there is no DNA to check the TCRdb D call of TRBD2. CDR3 length equals 15 residues. The germline V gene has CDR1 SGHTA and CDR2 FQGTGA. CDR3 sequence: CASSPQSGRTDTQYF.

This chain uses TRBV24-1 with TRBJ2-2; there is no DNA to check the TCRdb D call of TRBD1. This CDR3 region has 14 residues. Germline lookup yields CDR1 KGHDR and CDR2 SFDVKD. CDR3 sequence reads: CATSRGTNTGELFF.

CDR3 in amino acids: CASSPPRFSYEQYF. The chain links TRBV18 to TRBJ2-7. The CDR3 covers 14 residues. The germline V gene has CDR1 KGHSH and CDR2 LQKENI.

This rearrangement joins TRBV7-2 to TRBJ2-5; TCRdb indicates TRBD1, and absent DNA this call remains unverified. Germline CDR1 is SGHTA and CDR2 is FQGNSA. This CDR3 contains 15 residues. The CDR3 reads CASSWGPGSQETQYF.

This chain connects TRBV20-1 to TRBJ2-2. The CDR3 has 11 amino acids. Germline CDR1 reads DFQATT; CDR2 reads SNEGSKA (reference sequence). The CDR3 spells CSASYSGELFF.

The rearrangement links TRBV6-4 to TRBJ2-1; the D gene TCRdb calls, TRBD1, cannot be checked with no DNA. Germline V lookup: CDR1 MRHNA, CDR2 SNTAGT. The CDR3 consists of 15 residues. This CDR3 is CASSRLAGADNEQFF.

The chain is built from TRBV5-4 and TRBJ1-5. This CDR3 is 15 amino acids long. Germline V gene lookup returns CDR1 SGHNT and CDR2 YYREEE (reference sequence). The CDR3 region is CASSLDREVHQPQHF.